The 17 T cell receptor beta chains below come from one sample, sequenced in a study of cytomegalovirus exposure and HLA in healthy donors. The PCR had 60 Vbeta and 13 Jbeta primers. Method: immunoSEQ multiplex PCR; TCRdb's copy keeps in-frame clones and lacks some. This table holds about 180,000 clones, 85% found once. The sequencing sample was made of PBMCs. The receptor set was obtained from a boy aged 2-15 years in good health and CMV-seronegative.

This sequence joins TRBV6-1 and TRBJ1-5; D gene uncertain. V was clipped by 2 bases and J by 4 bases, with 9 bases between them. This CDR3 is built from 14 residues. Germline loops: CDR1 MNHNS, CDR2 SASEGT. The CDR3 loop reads CASSESGPNQPQHF. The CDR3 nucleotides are TGTGCCAGCAGTGAATCAGGCCCTAATCAGCCCCAGCATTTT.

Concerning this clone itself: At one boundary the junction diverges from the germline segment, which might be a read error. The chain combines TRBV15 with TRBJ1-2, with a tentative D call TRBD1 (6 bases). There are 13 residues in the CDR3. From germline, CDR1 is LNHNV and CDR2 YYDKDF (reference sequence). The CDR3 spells CATSRETGYGCTF. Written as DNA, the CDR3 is TGTGCCACCAGCAGAGAAACAGGGTATGGCTGCACCTTC. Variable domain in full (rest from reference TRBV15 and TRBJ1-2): DAMVIQNPRYQVTQFGKPVTLSCSQTLNHNVMYWYQQKSSQAPKLLFHYYDKDFNNEADTPDNFQSRRPNTSFCFLDIRSPGLGDTAMYLCATSRETGYGCTFGSGTRLTVV.

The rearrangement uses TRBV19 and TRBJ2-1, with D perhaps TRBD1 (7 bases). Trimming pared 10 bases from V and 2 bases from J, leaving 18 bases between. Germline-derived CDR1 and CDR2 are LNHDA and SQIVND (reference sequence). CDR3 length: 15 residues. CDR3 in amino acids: CATAGQLIPYNEQFF. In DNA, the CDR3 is TGTGCCACCGCGGGACAGTTAATCCCCTACAATGAGCAGTTCTTC. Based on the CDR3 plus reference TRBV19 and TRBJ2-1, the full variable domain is DGGITQSPKYLFRKEGQNVTLSCEQNLNHDAMYWYRQDPGQGLRLIYYSQIVNDFQKGDIAEGYSVSREKKESFPLTVTSAQKNPTAFYLCATAGQLIPYNEQFFGPGTRLTVL.

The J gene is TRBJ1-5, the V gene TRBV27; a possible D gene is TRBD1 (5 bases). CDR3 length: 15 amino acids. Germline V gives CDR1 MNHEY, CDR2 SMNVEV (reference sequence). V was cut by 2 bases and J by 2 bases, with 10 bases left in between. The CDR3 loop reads CASSLSQGRNQPQHF. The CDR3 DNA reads TGTGCCAGCAGTTTAAGTCAGGGCCGCAATCAGCCCCAGCATTTT.

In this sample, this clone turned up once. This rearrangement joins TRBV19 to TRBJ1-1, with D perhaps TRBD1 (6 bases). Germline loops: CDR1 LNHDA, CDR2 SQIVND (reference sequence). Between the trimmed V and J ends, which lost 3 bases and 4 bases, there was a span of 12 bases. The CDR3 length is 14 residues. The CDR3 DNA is TGTGCCAGTAGTATTGCAACAGGGACCACTGAAGCTTTCTTT. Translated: CASSIATGTTEAFF.

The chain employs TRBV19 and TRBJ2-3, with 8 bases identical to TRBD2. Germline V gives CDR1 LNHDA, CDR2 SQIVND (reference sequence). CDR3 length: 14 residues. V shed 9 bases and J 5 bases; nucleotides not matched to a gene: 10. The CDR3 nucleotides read TGTGCCAGCGCTAGGGCGGGGGGAGGAGATACGCAGTATTTT. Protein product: CASARAGGGDTQYF.

The CDR3 region is CASSRLAEGGTGELFF. The CDR3, as DNA: TGCGCCAGCAGTCGGTTGGCCGAGGGAGGCACCGGGGAGCTGTTTTTT. The V call is TRBV10-1, the J call TRBJ2-2; D perhaps matches TRBD2 (6 bases). The CDR3 covers 16 residues. Germline-derived CDR1 and CDR2 are WNHNN and SYGVQD (reference sequence). V dropped 5 bases and J dropped 4 bases, with 17 bases sitting between them.

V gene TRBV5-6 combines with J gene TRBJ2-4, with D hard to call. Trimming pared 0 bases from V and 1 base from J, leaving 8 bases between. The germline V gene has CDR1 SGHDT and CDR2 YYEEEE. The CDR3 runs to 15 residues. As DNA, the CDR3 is TGTGCCAGCAGCTTGGTTGAGGCCGCCAAAAACATTCAGTACTTC. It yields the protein CASSLVEAAKNIQYF. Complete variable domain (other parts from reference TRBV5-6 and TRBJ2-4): DAGVTQSPTHLIKTRGQQVTLRCSPKSGHDTVSWYQQALGQGPQFIFQYYEEEERQRGNFPDRFSGHQFPNYSSELNVNALLLGDSALYLCASSLVEAAKNIQYFGAGTRLSVL.

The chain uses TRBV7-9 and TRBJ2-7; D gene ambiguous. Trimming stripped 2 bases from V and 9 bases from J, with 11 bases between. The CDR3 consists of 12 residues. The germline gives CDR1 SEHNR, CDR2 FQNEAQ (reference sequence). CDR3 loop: CASSLWPGGQYF. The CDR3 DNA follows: TGTGCCAGCAGCTTATGGCCTGGTGGGCAGTACTTC.

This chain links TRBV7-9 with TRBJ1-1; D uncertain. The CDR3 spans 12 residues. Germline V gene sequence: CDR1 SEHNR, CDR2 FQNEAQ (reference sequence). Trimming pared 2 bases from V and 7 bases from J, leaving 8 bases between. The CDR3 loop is CASSLPGSEAFF. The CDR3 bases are TGTGCCAGCAGCTTACCAGGAAGTGAAGCTTTCTTT. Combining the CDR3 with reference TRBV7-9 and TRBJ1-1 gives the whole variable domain DTGVSQNPRHKITKRGQNVTFRCDPISEHNRLYWYRQTLGQGPEFLTYFQNEAQLEKSRLLSDRFSAERPKGSFSTLEIQRTEQGDSAMYLCASSLPGSEAFFGQGTRLTVV.

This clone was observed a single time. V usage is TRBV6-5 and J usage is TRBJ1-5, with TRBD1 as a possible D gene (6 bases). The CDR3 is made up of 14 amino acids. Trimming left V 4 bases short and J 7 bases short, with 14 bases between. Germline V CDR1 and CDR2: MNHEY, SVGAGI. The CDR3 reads CASSSGAGEQPQHF. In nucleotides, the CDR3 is TGTGCCAGCAGTTCCGGGGCAGGGGAACAGCCCCAGCATTTT.

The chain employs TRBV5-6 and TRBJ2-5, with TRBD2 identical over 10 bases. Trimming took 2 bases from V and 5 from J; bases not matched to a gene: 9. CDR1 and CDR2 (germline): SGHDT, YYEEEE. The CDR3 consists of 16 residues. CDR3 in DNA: TGTGCCAGCAGCTTTTCCAGCGGGAGGGCCTTGGAGACCCAGTACTTC. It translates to CASSFSSGRALETQYF.

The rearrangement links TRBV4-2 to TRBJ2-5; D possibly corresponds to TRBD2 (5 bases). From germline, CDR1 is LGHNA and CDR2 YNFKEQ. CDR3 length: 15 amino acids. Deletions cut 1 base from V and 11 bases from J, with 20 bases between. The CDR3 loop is CASSQVPGSAVEQYF. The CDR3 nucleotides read TGTGCCAGCAGCCAAGTTCCGGGGTCGGCGGTGGAGCAGTACTTC.

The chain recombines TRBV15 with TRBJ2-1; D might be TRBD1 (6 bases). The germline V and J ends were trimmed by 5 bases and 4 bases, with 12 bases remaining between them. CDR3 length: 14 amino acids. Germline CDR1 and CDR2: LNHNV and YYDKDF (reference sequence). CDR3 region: CATSAQGWYNEQFF. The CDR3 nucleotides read TGTGCCACCAGCGCCCAGGGGTGGTACAATGAGCAGTTCTTC.

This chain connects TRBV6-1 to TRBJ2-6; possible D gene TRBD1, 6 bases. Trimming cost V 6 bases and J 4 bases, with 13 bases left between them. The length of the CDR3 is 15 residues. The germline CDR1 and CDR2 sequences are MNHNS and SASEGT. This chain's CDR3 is CASSQQGSGANVLTF. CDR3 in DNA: TGTGCCAGCAGCCAACAGGGATCAGGGGCCAACGTCCTGACTTTC.

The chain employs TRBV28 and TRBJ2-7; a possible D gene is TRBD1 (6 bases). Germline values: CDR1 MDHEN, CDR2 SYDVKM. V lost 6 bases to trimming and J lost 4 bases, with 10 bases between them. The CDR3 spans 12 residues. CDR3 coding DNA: TGTGCCAGCAGGCCGACAGGATACGAGCAGTACTTC. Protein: CASRPTGYEQYF.

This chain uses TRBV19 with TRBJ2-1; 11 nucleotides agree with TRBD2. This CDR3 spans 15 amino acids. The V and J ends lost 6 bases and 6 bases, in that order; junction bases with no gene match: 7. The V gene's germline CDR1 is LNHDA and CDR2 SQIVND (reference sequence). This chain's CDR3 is CASSTLAGVGNEQFF. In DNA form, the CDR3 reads TGTGCCAGTAGCACACTAGCGGGAGTAGGCAATGAGCAGTTCTTC.